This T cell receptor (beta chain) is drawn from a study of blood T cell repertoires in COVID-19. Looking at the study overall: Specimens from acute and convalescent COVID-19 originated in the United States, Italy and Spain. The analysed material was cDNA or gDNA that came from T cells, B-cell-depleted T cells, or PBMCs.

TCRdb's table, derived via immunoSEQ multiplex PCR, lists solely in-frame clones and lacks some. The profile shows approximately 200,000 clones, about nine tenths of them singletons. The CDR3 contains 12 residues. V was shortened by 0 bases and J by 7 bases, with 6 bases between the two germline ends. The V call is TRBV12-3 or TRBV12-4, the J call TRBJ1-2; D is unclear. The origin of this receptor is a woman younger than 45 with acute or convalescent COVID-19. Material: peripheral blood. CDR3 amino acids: CASSLALSGYTF. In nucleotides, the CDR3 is TGTGCCAGCAGTTTAGCGCTAAGTGGCTACACCTTC.